Listed below are T cell receptor beta chains from one sample, sequenced in a study of tumour-infiltrating T cells in Burkitt lymphoma. Method: immunoSEQ multiplex PCR; TCRdb's copy keeps in-frame clones and lacks some. This repertoire shows about 5,400 clones, approximately 9.9% found once; its top ten account for around 2.2%. Input material: tumor tissue. These TCRs come from a human donor with diffuse large B-cell lymphoma. CDR3s include the opening cysteine and the closing phenylalanine or tryptophan. The D gene is left open where the match is weak. Clone size appears in some rows only: once, few, many, or a class for an expanded clone.

CASSKPGRYNSPLHF	TGTGCCAGCTCAAAACCGGGCCGTTATAATTCACCCCTCCACTTT	NA	NA	15	TRBV18	TRBJ1-6
CASSLQASPFYGYTF	TGTGCCAGCAGTCTACAAGCGAGTCCGTTCTATGGCTACACCTTC	NA	NA	15	TRBV6-5	TRBJ1-2
CASSQEGSLATGYTF	TGTGCCAGCAGCCAAGAGGGCAGTCTAGCGACCGGCTACACCTTC	NA	few	15	TRBV4-2	TRBJ1-2
CARSLDTDLAKNIQYF	TGTGCCAGAAGCCTAGACACCGACCTAGCCAAAAACATTCAGTACTTC	NA	NA	16	TRBV7-5	TRBJ2-4
CASSEVGADETQYF	TGTGCCAGCAGTGAAGTTGGGGCGGACGAGACCCAGTACTTC	NA	few	14	TRBV6-1	TRBJ2-5
CASSPGGSGGWETQYF	TGTGCCAGCAGCCCCGGCGGTAGCGGGGGGTGGGAGACCCAGTACTTC	TRBD2	few	16	TRBV5-8	TRBJ2-5
CASSFGQGTYEQYF	TGTGCCAGCTCTTTTGGACAGGGGACCTACGAGCAGTACTTC	TRBD1	NA	14	TRBV18	TRBJ2-7
CASSPGGGQGASEAFF	TGCGCCAGCAGCCCCGGTGGGGGACAGGGGGCGAGTGAAGCTTTTTTT	TRBD1	NA	16	TRBV5-1	TRBJ1-1
CASSSSWGQPQHF	TGTGCCAGCAGCTCTTCCTGGGGTCAGCCCCAGCATTTT	NA	NA	13	TRBV7-9	TRBJ1-5
CASSSWPSSHYGYTF	TGTGCCAGCAGCTCGTGGCCCTCAAGCCACTATGGCTACACCTTC	NA	NA	15	TRBV4-2	TRBJ1-2
CASSFFLRSSYNSPLHF	TGTGCCAGCAGCTTCTTTTTGAGGAGCTCCTATAATTCACCCCTCCACTTT	NA	few	17	TRBV7-2	TRBJ1-6
CASSLHGGGGNQPQHF	TGTGCCAGCAGTTTACACGGGGGAGGAGGAAATCAGCCCCAGCATTTT	NA	NA	16	TRBV28	TRBJ1-5
CASSLGQEGDTQYF	TGTGCCAGCAGCTTGGGACAGGAGGGAGATACGCAGTATTTT	NA	few	14	TRBV5-8	TRBJ2-3
CASSLTRVSGNQPQHF	TGTGCCAGCAGTCTTACGCGGGTATCCGGGAATCAGCCCCAGCATTTT	NA	NA	16	TRBV6-6	TRBJ1-5
CASSLVLSPGAYNEQFF	TGCGCCAGCAGCTTGGTTTTAAGTCCCGGAGCTTACAATGAGCAGTTCTTC	NA	few	17	TRBV5-1	TRBJ2-1
CASSVGPTGRETQYF	TGTGCCAGCAGCGTAGGGCCGACTGGGAGAGAGACCCAGTACTTC	NA	NA	15	TRBV9	TRBJ2-5
CASSQATGGANYGYTF	TGTGCCAGCAGCCAAGCCACAGGGGGCGCTAACTATGGCTACACCTTC	TRBD1	few	16	TRBV4-2	TRBJ1-2
CATSGDRGTYEQYF	TGTGCCACCAGCGGGGACAGGGGAACCTACGAGCAGTACTTC	TRBD1	NA	14	TRBV15	TRBJ2-7
CASSQDWGVANTGELFF	TGTGCCAGCAGCCAAGACTGGGGCGTCGCGAACACCGGGGAGCTGTTTTTT	NA	few	17	TRBV4-2	TRBJ2-2
CASSGGWGVYEQYF	TGCGCCAGCAGCGGGGGATGGGGAGTCTACGAGCAGTACTTC	NA	NA	14	TRBV5-1	TRBJ2-7
CASSVSHLDQPQHF	TGCGCCAGCAGTGTATCCCATCTCGATCAGCCCCAGCATTTT	NA	NA	14	TRBV10-2	TRBJ1-5
CASSQDRQGYSEKLFF	TGTGCCAGCAGCCAAGATAGGCAGGGATATAGTGAAAAACTGTTTTTT	NA	large	16	TRBV4-2	TRBJ1-4
CASSLKFGADTQYF	TGCGCCAGCAGCTTGAAATTTGGGGCAGATACGCAGTATTTT	NA	few	14	TRBV5-1	TRBJ2-3
CASSKARTPNQPQHF	TGTGCCAGCAGCAAAGCGCGGACCCCCAATCAGCCCCAGCATTTT	NA	few	15	TRBV21-1	TRBJ1-5
CASSARDRAVFANTGELFF	TGTGCCAGCAGCGCTCGGGACAGGGCTGTCTTCGCGAACACCGGGGAGCTGTTTTTT	TRBD1	few	19	TRBV9	TRBJ2-2
CAISEALYGYTF	TGTGCCATCAGTGAGGCCCTTTATGGCTACACCTTC	NA	NA	12	TRBV10-3	TRBJ1-2
CASSPLGLSTDTQYF	TGTGCCAGCAGCCCACTGGGACTGAGCACAGATACGCAGTATTTT	NA	NA	15	TRBV11-3	TRBJ2-3
CASSEARGKENTIYF	TGTGCCAGCAGTGAAGCTCGGGGAAAAGAAAACACCATATATTTT	NA	few	15	TRBV6-1	TRBJ1-3